This TCR beta chain was sequenced in a study of blood T cell repertoires in COVID-19. Whole-study context: Material from acute and convalescent COVID-19 was sourced from the United States, Italy and Spain. Sample material is recorded as cDNA or gDNA derived from T cells, B-cell-depleted T cells, or PBMCs.

The CDR3 contains 16 residues. CDR1 and CDR2 (germline): SGHRS, YFSETQ. Losses at the gene ends were 1 base for V and 7 bases for J; bases not matched to a gene: 10. Enrolled during active infection, Seattle patients were then followed longitudinally. Per the original data handling: From reference gene primer amplification, estimates of nucleated cell counts were derived. Some clones are missing from TCRdb's copy, which holds only in-frame ones; the method was immunoSEQ multiplex PCR. V and J calls and clone size follow that table, whereas D and trimming were derived from the DNA. The top ten clones hold 3% of a sample with a few hundred thousand clones, 80% to 90% of them seen once.

Sequenced sample: peripheral blood. The rearrangement joins TRBV5-1 to TRBJ2-1; 8 positions match TRBD2. This TCR was recovered from a woman aged 25 to 39 with COVID-19, enrolled during active disease. CDR3 in amino acids: CASSLPAGGIMNEQFF. The CDR3 coding sequence is TGCGCCAGCAGCTTGCCGGCGGGGGGAATCATGAATGAGCAGTTCTTC.